This entry is about one TCR beta chain. The antigen remains undetermined. This record belongs to a study of T cell responses to AZD1222 COVID-19 vaccine. Whole-study findings and limits: In a largely white British group with more females than males, clonal diversity was possibly underestimated. The study found Spike-specific TCR breadth and depth rose after two AZD1222 doses. Unmutated variant regions reportedly attract nearly half of all spike-specific TCRs. With dominance at 160-218 and 743-854, vaccine-associated CD4 TCRs spanned spike.

The method was immunoSEQ multiplex PCR; TCRdb's version includes in-frame clones alone and lacks a portion of them. The sample holds roughly 150,000 clones, 85% to 90% seen once. The source material was peripheral blood, sampled 28 days after the second AZD1222 dose. The source of this sequence is an adult who received the AZD1222 COVID-19 vaccine.

CDR3 coding DNA: TGTGCCAGCAGTTACCGGGACTCCACAGATACGCAGTATTTT. Translated, it gives CASSYRDSTDTQYF. The V gene is TRBV6-2 or TRBV6-3, the J gene TRBJ2-3; tentatively, D is TRBD2 (6 bases). There are 14 residues in the CDR3. Per germline, CDR1 MNHEY and CDR2 SVGEGT. Trimming pared 2 bases from V and 2 bases from J, leaving 8 bases between.